This T cell receptor (beta chain) was observed in a study of blood T cell repertoires in COVID-19. Here immunoSEQ multiplex PCR was the method, and the copy in TCRdb shows in-frame clones only, minus some. In the table there are approximately 230,000 clones, 80% to 90% of which are singletons. Germline-derived CDR1 and CDR2 are LNHDA and SQIVND (reference sequence). Trimming took 5 bases from V and 5 from J; bases not matched to a gene: 4. The length of the CDR3 is 14 residues. The chain links TRBV19 to TRBJ1-5; 9 bases agree with TRBD1. Sequences were obtained from peripheral blood. The receptor's source is a young man who had recovered from COVID-19. The CDR3 reads CASSRQGVYQPQHF. In DNA form, the CDR3 reads TGTGCCAGTAGTCGACAGGGGGTATATCAGCCCCAGCATTTT.